Detailed here is one T cell receptor (beta chain). Its antigen is currently unknown. This sequence may be a read error, since a much larger clone differs from it by one base. The data stem from a study of T-cell reconstitution after alpha-beta-depleted transplantation in children. Points from the study as a whole: Most T-cell counts and diversity one year after the transplant came from T cells that were newly produced. Some patients' high day-60 TCRbeta diversity was attributed to recipient cells surviving conditioning. Reportedly, alpha-beta T cells present about two months post-transplant originated from several hundred expanded clones of graft origin.

A TCRbeta library incorporating unique molecular identifiers was prepared. TCRdb ran MiXCR on the PCR reads and lists one entry per CDR3 protein. The sample carries 540,000 or so distinct CDR3 sequences, roughly 23% recorded once. The CDR3 has 14 residues. This clonotype was sampled from a boy less than two years old who had a stem cell transplant for acute myeloid leukemia, so the T cells may come from the graft donor. The source was PBMCs, mostly from graft donor cells, collected 360 days after TCRalphabeta/CD19-depleted stem cell transplant. This sequence joins TRBV12-3 or TRBV12-4 and TRBJ2-5; 7 bases are shared with TRBD1. The DNA for the CDR3 is TGTACCAGCAGTTCGGACAGGCAGTCTCAGACCCAGTACTTC. This sequence encodes CTSSSDRQSQTQYF.